What follows describes a single T cell receptor (beta chain). Its specificity is not known. This sample is part of a study of PD-1 blockade in classical Hodgkin lymphoma. Time point defined: cycle 4 day 1 (C4D1), after less than 7 weeks of nivolumab. Each patient's relapse followed autologous stem cell transplantation, and brentuximab vedotin exposure varied. Best response was recorded as complete response, partial response or progressive disease. The germline gives CDR1 SGHRS, CDR2 YFSETQ. CDR3 length: 15 residues. J lost 3 bases, V lost 3 bases, and 4 bases had no gene match. The method was immunoSEQ multiplex PCR; TCRdb's version includes in-frame clones alone and lacks a portion of them. The repertoire holds tens of thousands of clones, with 70% to 90% as singletons. Broader study findings: The baseline diversity of complete responders showed similarity to that of newly diagnosed patients.

The chain links TRBV5-1 to TRBJ1-3; 9 positions agree with TRBD1. This receptor was identified in a human donor with classical Hodgkin lymphoma. The input for sequencing was peripheral blood mononuclear cells (PBMCs), taken before the fourth cycle of nivolumab. The DNA of the CDR3 is TGCGCCAGCAGCTCGGGACAGGGAGGTGGAAACACCATATATTTT. Residues: CASSSGQGGGNTIYF.